Shown below are 26 T cell receptor beta chains from a single sample sequenced in a study of T cell changes during pregnancy in multiple sclerosis. Measured with immunoSEQ multiplex PCR; TCRdb has only the in-frame clones, and not every one. This sample carries tens of thousands of clones, 94% of them seen once, and the ten largest clones take roughly 0.9%. The sample here was peripheral blood, taken in the second trimester of pregnancy. Receptors originate from a female donor in good health, enrolled as a control in a pregnancy study.

This clone appeared once. The CDR3 DNA reads TGTGCCAGCGTATGGCATATTGGGGCGACGAACACTGAAGCTTTCTTT. It yields the protein CASVWHIGATNTEAFF. The V and J genes are TRBV7-9 and TRBJ1-1; weak D call: TRBD1 (5 bases). Germline CDR1 is SEHNR and CDR2 is FQNEAQ (reference sequence). Trimming left V 8 bases short and J 1 base short, with 20 bases between. This CDR3 comprises 16 residues.

The chain recombines TRBV4-1 with TRBJ2-1, with D possibly being TRBD2 (5 bases). Germline values: CDR1 MGHRA, CDR2 YSYEKL. The CDR3 loop spans 15 amino acids. The V and J ends lost 2 bases and 2 bases respectively, with 10 bases between them. As DNA, the CDR3 is TGCGCCAGCAGCCAAAGTGGGAGCACCTACAATGAGCAGTTCTTC. Its protein product is CASSQSGSTYNEQFF.

The genes are TRBV6-1 and TRBJ2-1, with unresolved D. The V end was cut by 2 bases, the J end by 8 bases, with 16 bases between. Germline CDR1 reads MNHNS; CDR2 reads SASEGT. This CDR3 has 15 residues. The CDR3, as DNA: TGTGCCAGCAGTGAAAATGTGGGCAGGCAATATGAGCAGTTCTTC. It is translated as CASSENVGRQYEQFF.

The chain recombines TRBV2 with TRBJ2-5, with 8 nucleotides matching TRBD1. Trimming at V came to 0 bases and at J to 7 bases, leaving 4 bases not matched to a gene. From germline, CDR1 is SNHLY and CDR2 FYNNEI. The CDR3 consists of 14 residues. Here the CDR3 DNA reads TGTGCCAGCAGTGAAGCCGGCAGGGGGCTGACCCAGTACTTC. Its translation: CASSEAGRGLTQYF.

CDR3 sequence: CAWSGSLRETQYF. The CDR3 coding sequence is TGTGCCTGGAGCGGATCCCTGAGGGAGACCCAGTACTTC. This rearrangement joins TRBV30 to TRBJ2-5, with D unclear. This CDR3 region has 13 residues. Deletions cut 3 bases from V and 5 bases from J, with 13 bases between. CDR1 GTSNPN and CDR2 SVGIG come from the germline V gene (reference sequence).

V is TRBV6-1 and J is TRBJ1-1; weak D call: TRBD1 (6 bases). Germline CDR1 reads MNHNS; CDR2 reads SASEGT. Trimming cost V 4 bases and J 1 base, with 16 bases left between them. The CDR3 totals 16 residues. In DNA, the CDR3 is TGTGCCAGCAGTGGGGGGGGGACAAGGAGGAACACTGAAGCTTTCTTT. Translated: CASSGGGTRRNTEAFF.

The rearrangement links TRBV5-4 to TRBJ2-7, with D unclear. Germline-derived CDR1 and CDR2 are SGHNT and YYREEE (reference sequence). This CDR3 is 12 amino acids long. V was cut by 3 bases and J by 2 bases, with 6 bases left in between. This CDR3 is CASSSDTYEQYF. Written as DNA, the CDR3 is TGTGCCAGCAGCTCAGACACCTACGAGCAGTACTTC.

The rearrangement joins TRBV11-2 to TRBJ2-7; possible D gene TRBD1, 5 bases. V lost 4 bases to trimming and J lost 0 bases, with 13 bases between them. Per germline, CDR1 SGHAT and CDR2 FQNNGV. The CDR3 is made up of 15 amino acids. CDR3 residues: CASSSRAGSSYEQYF. CDR3 DNA: TGTGCCAGCAGCTCCAGGGCAGGCAGCTCCTACGAGCAGTACTTC.

The chain combines TRBV7-2 with TRBJ2-5, with 7 positions matching TRBD2. Germline CDR1 is SGHTA and CDR2 is FQGNSA. The CDR3 sequence is 15 residues long. J gave up 4 bases and V 1 base, and 6 bases lay outside the gene matches. The CDR3 DNA follows: TGTGCCAGCAGCTTAGGGTCGGCTAGCGGAGAGACCCAGTACTTC. Its protein is CASSLGSASGETQYF. Combining the CDR3 with reference TRBV7-2 and TRBJ2-5 gives the whole variable domain GAGVSQSPSNKVTEKGKDVELRCDPISGHTALYWYRQSLGQGLEFLIYFQGNSAPDKSGLPSDRFSAERTGGSVSTLTIQRTQQEDSAVYLCASSLGSASGETQYFGPGTRLLVL.

J is TRBJ2-5 and V is TRBV2; the D gene is possibly TRBD1 (5 bases). Trimming shortened V by 6 bases and J by 2 bases, and 13 bases separated the two germline ends. Germline assignment: CDR1 SNHLY and CDR2 FYNNEI. CDR3 length: 14 residues. DNA of the CDR3: TGTGCCAGCAGCCCGACAGACCAACAAGAGACCCAGTACTTC. Translation gives CASSPTDQQETQYF.

The chain joins TRBV19 to TRBJ1-1; tentative D call: TRBD1 (6 bases). In germline, CDR1 is LNHDA, CDR2 SQIVND (reference sequence). The CDR3 is 14 amino acids. Trimming removed 3 bases from V and 6 bases from J, with 14 bases in between. Here the CDR3 reads CASSIPGGGPEAFF. The CDR3 region has the DNA TGTGCCAGTAGTATCCCGGGGGGGGGCCCTGAAGCTTTCTTT.

In this sample, this clone turned up a few times. The rearrangement joins TRBV28 to TRBJ1-4; a possible D gene is TRBD1 (6 bases). The CDR3 is made up of 14 amino acids. The germline gives CDR1 MDHEN, CDR2 SYDVKM. Trimming took 4 bases from V and 7 from J, leaving 13 bases between them. DNA for the CDR3: TGTGCCAGCAGTTGGGGGGGGCGGGCTGAAAAACTGTTTTTT. Protein product: CASSWGGRAEKLFF.

V usage is TRBV29-1 and J usage is TRBJ2-7; D is uncertain. Deletions cut 0 bases from V and 0 bases from J, with 9 bases between. There are 14 residues in the CDR3. CDR1 is SQVTM, CDR2 ANQGSEA, per germline. In DNA, the CDR3 is TGCAGCGTTGAAGATCCTGGCAGCTCCTACGAGCAGTACTTC. Its translation is CSVEDPGSSYEQYF.

The rearrangement uses TRBV28 and TRBJ2-1; a possible D gene is TRBD2 (6 bases). This CDR3 is 15 amino acids long. Germline-derived CDR1 and CDR2 are MDHEN and SYDVKM. V was clipped by 5 bases and J by 6 bases, with 17 bases between them. Here the CDR3 reads CASSPGRAGANEQFF. The CDR3 coding sequence is TGTGCCAGCAGTCCGGGGAGAGCGGGTGCCAATGAGCAGTTCTTC.

This chain links TRBV4-1 with TRBJ2-3; possibly TRBD2 for D (6 bases). V was clipped by 2 bases and J by 2 bases, with 11 bases between them. This CDR3 contains 15 residues. Germline loops: CDR1 MGHRA, CDR2 YSYEKL. CDR3 in amino acids: CASSQPGLNTDTQYF. The CDR3 bases are TGCGCCAGCAGCCAACCGGGACTTAACACAGATACGCAGTATTTT.

This rearrangement joins TRBV11-1 to TRBJ1-1; TRBD1 might be the D (6 bases). The germline gives CDR1 SGHAT, CDR2 FQDESV (reference sequence). Trimming stripped 2 bases from V and 1 base from J, with 17 bases between. The CDR3 has 17 amino acids. CDR3 in amino acids: CASSLFVVRQANTEAFF. CDR3 nucleotides: TGTGCCAGCAGCTTATTCGTCGTCCGACAGGCGAACACTGAAGCTTTCTTT. The full variable domain, with the rest looked up from reference TRBV11-1 and TRBJ1-1, is EAEVAQSPRYKITEKSQAVAFWCDPISGHATLYWYRQILGQGPELLVQFQDESVVDDSQLPKDRFSAERLKGVDSTLKIQPAELGDSAMYLCASSLFVVRQANTEAFFGQGTRLTVV.

This chain's CDR3 is CASSRGLAPSYEQYF. DNA of the CDR3: TGTGCCAGCAGCCGCGGACTAGCGCCGTCCTACGAGCAGTACTTC. The genes are TRBV4-2 and TRBJ2-7, with TRBD2 matching over 9 bases. In germline, CDR1 is LGHNA, CDR2 YNFKEQ. With V trimmed by 4 bases and J by 1 base, 5 bases remained unmatched. The CDR3 loop spans 15 amino acids.

The chain recombines TRBV7-6 with TRBJ2-3; 13 bases are shared with TRBD2. The germline V gene encodes CDR1 SGHVS and CDR2 FNYEAQ. Trimming at V came to 5 bases and at J to 4 bases, leaving 6 bases not matched to a gene. The CDR3 has 16 amino acids. CDR3 DNA: TGTGCCAGCAGCCCGAGGACTAGCGGGAGCGCAGATACGCAGTATTTT. It specifies CASSPRTSGSADTQYF.

The chain couples TRBV7-2 to TRBJ2-1; 8 bases match TRBD2. V was pared by 0 bases and J by 8 bases, with 9 bases of the junction left unmatched. Germline assignment: CDR1 SGHTA and CDR2 FQGNSA. CDR3 length equals 16 residues. The CDR3 region is CASSLALSGSEYEQFF. CDR3 DNA sequence: TGTGCCAGCAGCTTAGCCCTGAGCGGGAGTGAGTATGAGCAGTTCTTC.

This rearrangement joins TRBV28 to TRBJ1-5; D ambiguous. The V gene's germline CDR1 is MDHEN and CDR2 SYDVKM. V lost 2 bases and J 10 bases, leaving 6 bases between the germline ends. The CDR3 covers 11 residues. CDR3: CASSLTGPQHF. In DNA form, the CDR3 reads TGTGCCAGCAGTTTAACGGGTCCCCAGCATTTT.

V and J are TRBV19 and TRBJ2-6; tentative D call: TRBD2 (5 bases). V lost 3 bases, J lost 3 bases, and 9 bases lay in between. Germline V CDR1 and CDR2: LNHDA, SQIVND (reference sequence). The CDR3 consists of 15 residues. CDR3 sequence reads: CASSIEGSGANVLTF. In DNA, the CDR3 is TGTGCCAGTAGTATCGAGGGCAGTGGGGCCAACGTCCTGACTTTC.

The genes are TRBV2 and TRBJ2-7, with 10 positions matching TRBD1. This CDR3 region has 14 residues. The ends lost 4 bases at V and 5 bases at J; junction bases unmatched: 5. Germline V gene lookup returns CDR1 SNHLY and CDR2 FYNNEI. Here the CDR3 DNA reads TGTGCCAGCAGTGGGACAGGGGGTAACCACGAGCAGTACTTC. As protein: CASSGTGGNHEQYF.

This clone appeared once. The same CDR3 is also encoded by other DNA sequences in this sample. The chain joins TRBV5-4 to TRBJ2-2; D remains unclear. This CDR3 region has 14 residues. The germline CDR1 and CDR2 sequences are SGHNT and YYREEE (reference sequence). Trimming took 2 bases from V and 0 from J, leaving 5 bases between them. CDR3 sequence reads: CASSLQANTGELFF. The DNA of the CDR3 is TGTGCCAGCAGCTTACAAGCGAACACCGGGGAGCTGTTTTTT.

The chain employs TRBV4-2 and TRBJ2-2, with D perhaps matching TRBD2 (5 bases). This CDR3 contains 18 residues. V was clipped by 0 bases and J by 0 bases, with 14 bases between them. The germline gives CDR1 LGHNA, CDR2 YNFKEQ. The CDR3 DNA sequence: TGTGCCAGCAGCCAAGAGGGAGTGGGATTCGCGAACACCGGGGAGCTGTTTTTT. Translated: CASSQEGVGFANTGELFF.

This chain connects TRBV7-9 to TRBJ2-1, with 9 bases lining up with TRBD1. The CDR3 runs 15 residues. The germline V gene encodes CDR1 SEHNR and CDR2 FQNEAQ (reference sequence). V dropped 11 bases and J dropped 6; count of bases not matched to a gene: 14. Written as DNA, the CDR3 is TGTGCCGGGAACAAAGGACAGGGGAATATCAATGAGCAGTTCTTC. Its translation is CAGNKGQGNINEQFF.

J is TRBJ2-3 and V is TRBV18, with 7 bases matching TRBD2. The CDR3 runs 15 residues. Germline CDR1 and CDR2: KGHSH and LQKENI. J was trimmed by 2 bases and V by 5 bases; bases with no gene match: 7. The CDR3 protein is CASSGLGDDTDTQYF. In nucleotides, the CDR3 is TGTGCCAGCTCAGGACTAGGGGATGACACAGATACGCAGTATTTT.